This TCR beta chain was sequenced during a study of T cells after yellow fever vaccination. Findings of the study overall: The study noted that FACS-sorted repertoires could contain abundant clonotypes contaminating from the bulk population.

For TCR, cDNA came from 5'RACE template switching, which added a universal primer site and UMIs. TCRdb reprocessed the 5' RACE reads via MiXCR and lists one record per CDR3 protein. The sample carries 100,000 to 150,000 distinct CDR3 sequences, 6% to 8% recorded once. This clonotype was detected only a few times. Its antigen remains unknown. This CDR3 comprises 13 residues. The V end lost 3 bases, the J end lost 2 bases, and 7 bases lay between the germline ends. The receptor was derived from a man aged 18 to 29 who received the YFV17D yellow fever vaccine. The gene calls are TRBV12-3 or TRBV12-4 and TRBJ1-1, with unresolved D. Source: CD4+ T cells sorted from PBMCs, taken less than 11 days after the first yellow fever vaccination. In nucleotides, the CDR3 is TGTGCCAGCAGTTTCCAAACCAACACTGAAGCTTTCTTT. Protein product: CASSFQTNTEAFF.